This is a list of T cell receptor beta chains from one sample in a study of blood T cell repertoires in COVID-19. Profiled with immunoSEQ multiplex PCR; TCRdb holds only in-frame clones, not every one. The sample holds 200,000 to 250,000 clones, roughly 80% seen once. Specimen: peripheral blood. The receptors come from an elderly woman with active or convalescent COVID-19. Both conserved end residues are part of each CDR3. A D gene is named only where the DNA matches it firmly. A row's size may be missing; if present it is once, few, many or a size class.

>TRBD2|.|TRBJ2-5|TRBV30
CAWSPGTSAETQYF
TGTGCCTGGAGCCCCGGGACTAGCGCGGAGACCCAGTACTTC
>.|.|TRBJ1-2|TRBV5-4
CASSLSRGPYGYTF
TGTGCCAGCAGCTTGTCCAGGGGCCCCTATGGCTACACCTTC
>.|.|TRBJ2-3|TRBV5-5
CASSSGTDTQYF
TGTGCCAGCAGCTCAGGGACAGATACGCAGTATTTT
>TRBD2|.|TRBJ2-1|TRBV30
CAWSVGRTSGSNEQFF
TGTGCCTGGAGTGTGGGCCGGACTAGCGGGAGTAATGAGCAGTTCTTC
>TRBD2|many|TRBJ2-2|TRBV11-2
CASSLARTSGRAGELFF
TGTGCCAGCAGCTTAGCTCGGACTAGCGGGAGGGCCGGGGAGCTGTTTTTT
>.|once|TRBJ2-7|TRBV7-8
CASRIGPITGAYEQYF
TGTGCCAGCAGAATCGGTCCCATTACTGGAGCCTACGAGCAGTACTTC
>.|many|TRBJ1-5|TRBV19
CASSISGQNNQPQHF
TGTGCCAGTAGTATTTCCGGACAGAACAATCAGCCCCAGCATTTT
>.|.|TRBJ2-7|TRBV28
CASSFARGSYEQYF
TGTGCCAGCAGTTTCGCAAGAGGGTCCTACGAGCAGTACTTC
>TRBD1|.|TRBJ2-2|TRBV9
CASSVGAGGNTGELFF
TGTGCCAGCAGCGTGGGCGCAGGGGGGAACACCGGGGAGCTGTTTTTT
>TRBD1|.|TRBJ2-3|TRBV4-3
CASSQDRQGTQYF
TGCGCCAGCAGCCAAGACCGACAGGGCACGCAGTATTTT
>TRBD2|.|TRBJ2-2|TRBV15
CATSRDWSGGANGELFF
TGTGCCACCAGCAGAGATTGGAGCGGGGGGGCGAACGGGGAGCTGTTTTTT
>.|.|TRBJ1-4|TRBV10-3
CATRTDLNEKLFF
TGTGCCACACGGACAGACCTTAATGAAAAACTGTTTTTT
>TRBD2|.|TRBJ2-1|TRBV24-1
CATSISGGAPEQFF
TGTGCCACCAGCATTAGCGGGGGGGCCCCTGAGCAGTTCTTC
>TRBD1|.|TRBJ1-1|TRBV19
CASSIPGGWGTEAFF
TGTGCCAGTAGTATTCCAGGGGGCTGGGGCACTGAAGCTTTCTTT
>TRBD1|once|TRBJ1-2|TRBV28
CASEQGFANYGYTF
TGTGCCAGCGAACAGGGGTTCGCTAACTATGGCTACACCTTC
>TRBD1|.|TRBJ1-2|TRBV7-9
CASSLAGQGSNYGYTF
TGTGCCAGCAGCTTAGCAGGACAGGGATCAAACTATGGCTACACCTTC
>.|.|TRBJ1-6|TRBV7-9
CASSLGVSGRANSPLHF
TGTGCCAGCAGCTTAGGGGTGTCGGGTCGAGCTAATTCACCCCTCCACTTT
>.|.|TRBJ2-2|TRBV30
CAWTTGSGELFF
TGTGCCTGGACTACAGGGTCCGGGGAGCTGTTTTTT
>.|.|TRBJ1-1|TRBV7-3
CASSDRQNTEAFF
TGTGCCAGCAGCGATCGACAGAACACTGAAGCTTTCTTT
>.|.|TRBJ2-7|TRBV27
CASSNTGRRYEQYF
TGTGCCAGCAGTAATACAGGTCGGCGCTACGAGCAGTACTTC
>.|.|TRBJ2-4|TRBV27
CASWTLDKNIQYF
TGTGCCTCCTGGACTTTGGACAAAAACATTCAGTACTTC
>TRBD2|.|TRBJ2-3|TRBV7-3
CASSPRLAGTDTQYF
TGTGCCAGCAGCCCAAGACTAGCGGGGACGGATACGCAGTATTTT
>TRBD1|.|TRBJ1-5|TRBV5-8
CASTTTAGGKGQPQHF
TGTGCCAGCACTACAACCGCAGGGGGGAAAGGTCAGCCCCAGCATTTT
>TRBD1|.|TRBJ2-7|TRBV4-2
CASSPRSTGSYEQYF
TGTGCCAGCAGCCCCCGGTCGACAGGGTCCTACGAGCAGTACTTC
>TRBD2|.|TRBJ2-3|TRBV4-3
CASSQESQRGSLAF
TGCGCCAGCAGCCAAGAGTCCCAGCGGGGGTCCCTGGCTTTT
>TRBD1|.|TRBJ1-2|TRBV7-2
CASSQDRRYGYTF
TGTGCCAGCAGTCAGGACAGGCGCTATGGCTACACCTTC
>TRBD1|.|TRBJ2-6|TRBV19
CASSDRGTAGANVLTF
TGTGCCAGTAGTGACAGGGGGACCGCTGGGGCCAACGTCCTGACTTTC
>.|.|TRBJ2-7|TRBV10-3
CAIRRAQGGSEQYF
TGTGCCATCAGAAGGGCACAGGGTGGAAGCGAGCAGTACTTC
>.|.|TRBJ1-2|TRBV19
CASSIQGRDYGYTF
TGTGCCAGTAGTATTCAGGGCAGAGACTATGGCTACACCTTC
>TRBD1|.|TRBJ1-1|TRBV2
CASSDWTGQDTEAFF
TGTGCCAGCAGTGATTGGACAGGGCAAGACACTGAAGCTTTCTTT
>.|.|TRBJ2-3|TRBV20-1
CSAGGDTQYF
TGCAGTGCCGGGGGAGATACGCAGTATTTT
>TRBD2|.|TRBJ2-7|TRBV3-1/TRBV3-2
CASSRLLAGSGLYEQYF
TGTGCCAGCAGCAGATTACTAGCGGGGTCGGGCCTCTACGAGCAGTACTTC
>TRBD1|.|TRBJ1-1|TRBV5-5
CASSGTGVIMNTEAFF
TGTGCCAGCAGCGGGACAGGGGTTATCATGAACACTGAAGCTTTCTTT
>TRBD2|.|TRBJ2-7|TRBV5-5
CASSLARLATYEQYF
TGTGCCAGCAGCTTGGCCCGACTAGCCACCTACGAGCAGTACTTC
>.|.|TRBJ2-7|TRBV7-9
CASSSTSGTGISYEQYF
TGTGCCAGCAGCTCAACTAGCGGGACAGGGATCTCCTACGAGCAGTACTTC
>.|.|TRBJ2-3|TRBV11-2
CASSSRTIGDTQYF
TGTGCCAGCAGCTCGAGGACTATTGGGGATACGCAGTATTTT
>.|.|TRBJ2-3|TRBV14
CASSQERLQYF
TGTGCCAGCAGCCAAGAACGGTTGCAGTATTTT
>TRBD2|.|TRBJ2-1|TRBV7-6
CASSSLTGLAGGYNEQFF
TGTGCCAGCAGCTCCTTAACTGGACTAGCGGGGGGATACAATGAGCAGTTCTTC
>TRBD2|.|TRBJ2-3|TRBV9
CASSPKAGLGVDTQYF
TGTGCCAGCAGCCCCAAAGCGGGGTTGGGTGTAGATACGCAGTATTTT
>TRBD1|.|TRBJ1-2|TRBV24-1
CATRSGQGNYGYTF
TGTGCCACCAGATCCGGACAGGGTAACTATGGCTACACCTTC
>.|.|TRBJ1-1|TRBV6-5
CASGRWAYTEAFF
TGTGCCTCCGGGAGGTGGGCCTACACTGAAGCTTTCTTT
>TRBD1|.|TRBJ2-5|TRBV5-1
CASGRDRPQETQYF
TGCGCCAGCGGAAGGGACAGGCCCCAAGAGACCCAGTACTTC
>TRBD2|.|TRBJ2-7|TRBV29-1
CSVTGTSGRSYEQYF
TGCAGCGTCACCGGGACTAGCGGGCGATCCTACGAGCAGTACTTC
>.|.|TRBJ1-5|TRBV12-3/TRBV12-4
CASSQENQPQHF
TGTGCCAGCAGTCAGGAAAATCAGCCCCAGCATTTT
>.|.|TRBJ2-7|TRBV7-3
CASSPKLYEQYF
TGTGCCAGCAGCCCCAAGCTCTACGAGCAGTACTTC
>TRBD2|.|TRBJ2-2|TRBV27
CASQRAGGNTGELFF
TGTGCCAGTCAGCGCGCGGGGGGGAACACCGGGGAGCTGTTTTTT
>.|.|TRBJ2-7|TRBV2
CASSEQGYEQYF
TGTGCCAGCAGTGAACAGGGGTACGAGCAGTACTTC
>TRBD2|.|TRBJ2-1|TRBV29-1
CSVAGGGAKNEQFF
TGCAGCGTTGCTGGCGGGGGGGCAAAGAATGAGCAGTTCTTC
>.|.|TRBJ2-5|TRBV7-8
CASSPRAGLLKETQYF
TGTGCCAGCAGCCCTAGGGCGGGACTGCTGAAAGAGACCCAGTACTTC
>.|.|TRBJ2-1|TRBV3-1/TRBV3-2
CASSQELTGHNEQFF
TGTGCCAGCAGCCAAGAACTGACAGGCCACAATGAGCAGTTCTTC
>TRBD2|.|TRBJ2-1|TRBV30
CAWSLGLAGGMDNEQFF
TGTGCCTGGAGTCTCGGACTAGCGGGAGGTATGGACAATGAGCAGTTCTTC
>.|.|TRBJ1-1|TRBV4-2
CASSQESRGDTEAFF
TGTGCCAGCAGCCAAGAATCGCGGGGGGACACTGAAGCTTTCTTT
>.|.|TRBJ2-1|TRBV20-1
CSASPGLTTKNNEQFF
TGCAGTGCTAGTCCCGGACTCACCACAAAAAACAATGAGCAGTTCTTC
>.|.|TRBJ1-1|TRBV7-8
CASRSRTFSLGEAFF
TGTGCCAGCAGGTCACGGACTTTCTCTTTGGGCGAAGCTTTCTTT
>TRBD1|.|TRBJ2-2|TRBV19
CASSTWDSYNGELFF
TGTGCCAGTAGTACATGGGACAGTTATAACGGGGAGCTGTTTTTT
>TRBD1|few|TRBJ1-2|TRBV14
CASSRKRDSLYGYTF
TGTGCCAGCAGTCGCAAAAGGGACAGTTTATATGGCTACACCTTC